Listed below are T cell receptor beta chains from one sample, sequenced in a study of shared clonotypes between healthy human individuals. Sequencing used immunoSEQ multiplex PCR; TCRdb keeps in-frame clones, though not all of them. The sample records around 700,000 clones, around 72% being singletons. The sequencing input was memory CD4+ T cells sorted from blood. The receptors were sampled from a woman aged 25-40 years in good health. The CDR3 runs from the conserved cysteine through the conserved F or W. The order of the fields is clone size, D gene, V gene, CDR3 length, J gene, CDR3 protein, CDR3 DNA. A D gene is named only where the DNA matches it firmly. Size values are once, few and many counts, or a class for expanded clones, and some rows have none.

>-|-|TRBV14|14|TRBJ2-1
CASSLRDYNNEQFF
TGTGCCAGCAGCCTCCGGGATTACAACAATGAGCAGTTCTTC
>-|-|TRBV6-6|14|TRBJ2-5
CASSYSGGRETQYF
TGTGCCAGCAGTTACTCAGGGGGAAGGGAGACCCAGTACTTC
>-|TRBD2|TRBV10-3|16|TRBJ2-3
CAISESLAGNTDTQYF
TGTGCCATCAGTGAGAGTCTAGCGGGGAACACAGATACGCAGTATTTT
>many|TRBD1|TRBV5-1|14|TRBJ1-4
CASHPGTGGQKLFF
TGCGCCAGCCACCCCGGGACAGGGGGACAAAAACTGTTTTTT
>-|TRBD2|TRBV7-2|16|TRBJ2-1
CASSVSASGHYNEQFF
TGTGCCAGCAGCGTATCGGCTAGCGGACACTACAATGAGCAGTTCTTC
>once|TRBD2|TRBV28|16|TRBJ2-2
CASSTLAGGPTGELFF
TGTGCCAGCAGTACACTAGCGGGAGGCCCCACCGGGGAGCTGTTTTTT
>-|-|TRBV6-6|13|TRBJ1-2
CASSYNSNYGYTF
TGTGCCAGCAGTTACAATTCTAACTATGGCTACACCTTC
>-|-|TRBV18|15|TRBJ1-1
CASSPGGGGATEAFF
TGTGCCAGCTCACCAGGAGGGGGAGGTGCCACTGAAGCTTTCTTT
>-|TRBD2|TRBV19|14|TRBJ2-1
CASNGREGPNEQFF
TGTGCCAGTAACGGGCGGGAGGGCCCGAATGAGCAGTTCTTC
>-|-|TRBV5-6|12|TRBJ2-7
CASSLGLWEQYF
TGTGCCAGCAGCTTGGGACTGTGGGAGCAGTACTTC
>many|TRBD2|TRBV2|19|TRBJ2-4
CASSHREGQRELAKNIQYF
TGTGCCAGCAGCCACCGGGAGGGGCAGCGGGAGTTAGCCAAAAACATTCAGTACTTC
>-|-|TRBV11-2|15|TRBJ2-7
CASSLVLATIYEQYF
TGTGCCAGCAGCTTAGTTCTAGCAACGATATACGAGCAGTACTTC
>-|-|TRBV19|14|TRBJ2-7
CASSMGYRTYEQYF
TGTGCCAGTAGTATGGGGTATCGCACCTACGAGCAGTACTTC
>-|-|TRBV4-2|16|TRBJ2-7
CASSQAPGAATYEQYF
TGTGCCAGCAGCCAAGCCCCCGGAGCGGCTACCTACGAGCAGTACTTC
>-|-|TRBV5-1|14|TRBJ2-7
CASSAGGSSYEQYF
TGCGCCAGCAGCGCTGGCGGAAGCTCCTACGAGCAGTACTTC
>few|-|TRBV7-8|14|TRBJ1-5
CASSLSDSNQPQHF
TGTGCCAGCAGCTTATCGGATAGCAATCAGCCCCAGCATTTT
>many|-|TRBV9|15|TRBJ2-4
CASSVGPGEKDIQYF
TGTGCCAGCAGCGTAGGGCCGGGGGAGAAAGACATTCAGTACTTC
>few|-|TRBV5-8|16|TRBJ1-3
CASSLFGRNSGNTIYF
TGTGCCAGCAGCTTGTTCGGCCGGAACTCTGGAAACACCATATATTTT
>-|TRBD1|TRBV28|16|TRBJ1-4
CASSQNRGPGVEKLFF
TGTGCCAGCAGTCAAAACAGGGGCCCGGGAGTTGAAAAACTGTTTTTT
>-|-|TRBV2|14|TRBJ1-4
CASSKTGYNEKLFF
TGTGCCAGCAGTAAAACAGGTTATAATGAAAAACTGTTTTTT
>-|-|TRBV25-1|11|TRBJ1-2
CASSTGYGYTF
TGTGCCAGCAGTACAGGGTATGGCTACACCTTC
>once|-|TRBV28|14|TRBJ2-7
CASSPSGLTYEQYF
TGTGCCAGCAGTCCGAGCGGACTCACCTACGAGCAGTACTTC
>once|-|TRBV7-9|19|TRBJ1-5
CASSLGGKAEKGLYQPQHF
TGTGCCAGCAGCTTAGGTGGCAAGGCGGAGAAGGGCCTTTATCAGCCCCAGCATTTT
>-|-|TRBV19|16|TRBJ1-5
CASSSGSGPSNQPQHF
TGTGCCAGTAGTAGCGGGTCGGGGCCAAGCAATCAGCCCCAGCATTTT
>-|-|TRBV5-5|13|TRBJ1-2
CASSLATAPGYTF
TGTGCCAGCAGCTTGGCCACTGCGCCCGGCTACACCTTC
>-|TRBD2|TRBV28|14|TRBJ2-1
CASSRTSGSGEQFF
TGTGCCAGCAGTCGGACTAGCGGGAGTGGTGAGCAGTTCTTC
>-|-|TRBV5-1|13|TRBJ2-1
CASSFRSYNEQFF
TGCGCCAGCAGCTTTCGGTCCTACAATGAGCAGTTCTTC
>few|-|TRBV25-1|13|TRBJ2-3
CASSEQGTDTQYF
TGTGCCAGCAGTGAACAAGGCACAGATACGCAGTATTTT
>few|-|TRBV16|14|TRBJ2-2
CASSQRKNTGELFF
TGTGCCAGCAGCCAAAGGAAAAACACCGGGGAGCTGTTTTTT
>-|TRBD1|TRBV2|14|TRBJ2-7
CASRQQTGPYEQYF
TGTGCCAGCAGGCAACAGACAGGGCCCTACGAGCAGTACTTC
>-|TRBD2|TRBV6-5|14|TRBJ2-3
CASRAGRESDTQYF
TGTGCCAGCAGGGCAGGGCGGGAGTCAGATACGCAGTATTTT
>-|TRBD2|TRBV7-6|14|TRBJ2-5
CASSPLAAEETQYF
TGTGCCAGCAGCCCTCTAGCGGCTGAAGAGACCCAGTACTTC
>-|TRBD1|TRBV27|15|TRBJ1-1
CASSLAQGAVTEAFF
TGTGCCAGCAGTTTGGCACAGGGGGCTGTCACTGAAGCTTTCTTT
>-|-|TRBV7-8|14|TRBJ2-5
CASSLGRLMETQYF
TGTGCCAGCAGCTTAGGTCGACTAATGGAGACCCAGTACTTC
>-|-|TRBV7-2|13|TRBJ2-7
CASSPRVSYEQYF
TGTGCCAGCAGCCCGCGGGTCTCCTACGAGCAGTACTTC
>-|-|TRBV27|13|TRBJ1-4
CASSSLQGEKLFF
TGTGCCAGCAGTTCACTCCAGGGTGAGAAACTGTTTTTT
>once|TRBD1|TRBV29-1|12|TRBJ2-5
CSGRTGIETQYF
TGCAGCGGACGGACAGGGATAGAGACCCAGTACTTC
>-|TRBD1|TRBV28|14|TRBJ2-5
CASSWDRGRGGQYF
TGTGCCAGCAGCTGGGACAGGGGGCGGGGGGGCCAGTACTTC
>-|TRBD2|TRBV11-2|15|TRBJ2-7
CASSFSLAASYEQYF
TGTGCCAGCAGCTTCTCACTAGCGGCCTCCTACGAGCAGTACTTC
>-|-|TRBV4-1|17|TRBJ1-4
CASTQRSISSTNEKLFF
TGCGCCAGCACTCAGAGGTCAATCTCCTCAACTAATGAAAAACTGTTTTTT
>-|-|TRBV7-3|15|TRBJ2-3
CASSKTAASIDTQYF
TGTGCCAGCAGCAAGACAGCGGCTAGCATAGATACGCAGTATTTT
>-|TRBD1|TRBV18|15|TRBJ1-3
CASSPPRGSGNTIYF
TGTGCCAGCTCACCACCCAGGGGGAGTGGAAACACCATATATTTT